This TCR beta chain was recorded in a study of shared T cell receptors in the human thymus. Some clones are missing from TCRdb's copy, which holds only in-frame ones; the method was immunoSEQ multiplex PCR. The sample shows about 660,000 clones, over 75% of them seen only once. V dropped 7 bases and J dropped 5 bases, with 15 bases sitting between them. Germline assignment: CDR1 ENHRY and CDR2 SYGVKD. The length of the CDR3 is 13 residues. The same data also contributed to another study, on human thymus T cells. That study adds: Related reports documented highly overlapping thymic repertoires among unrelated individuals.

This receptor was obtained from a boy under two years old with a congenital heart defect. This chain links TRBV10-3 with TRBJ2-7; maybe TRBD1 (5 bases). Sequencing was carried out using thymocytes. The CDR3 region is CAIKNRPVDEQYF. The CDR3 DNA reads TGTGCCATCAAAAACAGGCCGGTGGACGAGCAGTACTTC.